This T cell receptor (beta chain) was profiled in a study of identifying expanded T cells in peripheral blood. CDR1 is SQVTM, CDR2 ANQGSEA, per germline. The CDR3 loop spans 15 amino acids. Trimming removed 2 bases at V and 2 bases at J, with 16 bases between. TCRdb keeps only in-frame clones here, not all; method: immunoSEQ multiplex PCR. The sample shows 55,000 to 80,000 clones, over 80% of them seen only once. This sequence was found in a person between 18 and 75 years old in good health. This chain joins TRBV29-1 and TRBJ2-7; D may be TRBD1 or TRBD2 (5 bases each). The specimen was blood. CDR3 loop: CSVERGDRPPYEQYF. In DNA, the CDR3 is TGCAGCGTTGAACGGGGCGACCGACCTCCCTACGAGCAGTACTTC.